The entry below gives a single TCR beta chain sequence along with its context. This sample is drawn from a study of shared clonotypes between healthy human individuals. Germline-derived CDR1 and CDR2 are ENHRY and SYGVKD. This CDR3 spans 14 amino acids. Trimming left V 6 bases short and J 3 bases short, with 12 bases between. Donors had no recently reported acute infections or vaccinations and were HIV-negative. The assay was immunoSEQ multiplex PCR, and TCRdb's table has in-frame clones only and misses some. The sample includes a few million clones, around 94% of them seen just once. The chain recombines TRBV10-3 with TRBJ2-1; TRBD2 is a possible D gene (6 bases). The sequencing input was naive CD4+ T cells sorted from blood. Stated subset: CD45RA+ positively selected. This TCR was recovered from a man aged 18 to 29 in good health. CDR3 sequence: CAIRGGTGYNEQFF. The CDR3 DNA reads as TGTGCCATCAGGGGGGGAACAGGCTACAATGAGCAGTTCTTC.